The next 3 T cell receptor beta chains were all read from a single sample in a study of blood T cell repertoires in COVID-19. Sequencing was performed with immunoSEQ multiplex PCR; in TCRdb, only in-frame clones are kept and a portion is missing. In the table there are approximately 150,000 clones, around 89% of which are singletons. The sequencing sample was made of peripheral blood. These TCRs come from a human donor with COVID-19, enrolled during active disease. The donor label of this sample is uncertain.

The CDR3 sequence: CASSPGTRGTDTQYF. As DNA, the CDR3 is TGTGCCAGCAGTCCCGGGACTAGGGGGACAGATACGCAGTATTTT. The rearrangement uses TRBV6-5 and TRBJ2-3; TRBD2 agrees at 8 bases. Per the germline V gene, CDR1 is MNHEY and CDR2 is SVGAGI. CDR3 size: 15 residues. V dropped 5 bases and J dropped 3; count of bases not matched to a gene: 7.

The rearrangement uses TRBV6-5 and TRBJ2-7, with TRBD1 as a possible D gene (5 bases). V shed 0 bases and J shed 0 bases, with 9 bases lying between them. The germline V gene has CDR1 MNHEY and CDR2 SVGAGI. The CDR3 contains 15 residues. The chain's CDR3 is CASSYSAGFSYEQYF. CDR3 nucleotide sequence: TGTGCCAGCAGTTACTCAGCAGGGTTCTCCTACGAGCAGTACTTC.

V usage is TRBV29-1 and J usage is TRBJ1-1; D is ambiguous. The germline gives CDR1 SQVTM, CDR2 ANQGSEA. V was trimmed by 8 bases and J by 4 bases, leaving 14 bases between them. The CDR3 extends over 12 amino acids. CDR3 coding DNA: TGCAGCTCCGTCGGTGGCGGCACTGAAGCTTTCTTT. It encodes CSSVGGGTEAFF.